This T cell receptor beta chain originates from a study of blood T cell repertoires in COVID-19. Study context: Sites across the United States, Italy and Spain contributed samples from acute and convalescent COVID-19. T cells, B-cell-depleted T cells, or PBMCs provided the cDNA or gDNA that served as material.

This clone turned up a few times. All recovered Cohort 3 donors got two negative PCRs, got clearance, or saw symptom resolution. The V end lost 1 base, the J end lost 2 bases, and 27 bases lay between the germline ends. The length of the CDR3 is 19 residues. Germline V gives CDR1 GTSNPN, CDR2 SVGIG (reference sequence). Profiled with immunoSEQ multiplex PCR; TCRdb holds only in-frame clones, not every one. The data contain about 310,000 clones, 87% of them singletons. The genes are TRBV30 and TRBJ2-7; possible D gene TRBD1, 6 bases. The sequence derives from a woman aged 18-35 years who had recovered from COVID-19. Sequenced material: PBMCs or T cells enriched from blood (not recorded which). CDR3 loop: CAWSGTMAGEWSKPYEQYF. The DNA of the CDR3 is TGTGCCTGGAGTGGCACAATGGCAGGGGAGTGGAGTAAGCCCTACGAGCAGTACTTC.